Listed below are T cell receptor beta chains from one sample, sequenced in a study of blood T cells in healthy people across ages. Each CDR3 protein gets one entry after TCRdb re-called the 5' RACE reads with MiXCR. The sample yields some 640,000 distinct CDR3 sequences, around 31% seen once. Specimen: blood. The receptors shown here come from a woman older than 75 in good health. Each CDR3 is given without its conserved first and last residue. The D gene is left open where the match is weak.

CDR3 length | J gene | D gene | V gene | CDR3 protein
14 | TRBJ2-1 | TRBD2 | TRBV4-1 | ASSQDESGGLPEQF
11 | TRBJ2-7 | . | TRBV6-2/TRBV6-3 | ASCPRGLYEQY
16 | TRBJ2-2 | . | TRBV5-1 | ASSFFGGQLTGTGELF
13 | TRBJ2-3 | . | TRBV28 | ASSTSGSSTDTQY
12 | TRBJ2-3 | TRBD1 | TRBV9 | ASSARQGSDTQY
12 | TRBJ1-5 | . | TRBV6-5 | ASSKGGLSQPQH
13 | TRBJ1-3 | . | TRBV6-1 | ASSEGPDPGNTIY
13 | TRBJ2-3 | TRBD2 | TRBV2 | ASTYGASGTHTQY
12 | TRBJ2-1 | TRBD2 | TRBV2 | ASSALAGGPGQF
16 | TRBJ1-4 | . | TRBV7-3 | ASSPYWREGATNEKLF
12 | TRBJ2-3 | . | TRBV12-3/TRBV12-4 | ASNRAPRADTQY
11 | TRBJ1-2 | . | TRBV6-1 | ASREAGSYGYT
17 | TRBJ1-1 | . | TRBV2 | ASSDRFNLKRALNTEAF
12 | TRBJ2-5 | . | TRBV19 | ASSPSIRGETQY
14 | TRBJ2-7 | TRBD2 | TRBV7-9 | ASSVPVAGADHEQY
12 | TRBJ1-4 | . | TRBV7-9 | ASSPRATNEKLF
12 | TRBJ2-2 | . | TRBV15 | ATSRDTLTGELF
14 | TRBJ1-1 | . | TRBV7-9 | ASSPIPTAVNTEAF
13 | TRBJ1-1 | TRBD1 | TRBV20-1 | SAFSGQGLNTEAF
12 | TRBJ2-7 | . | TRBV10-3 | AISESRSLYEQY
13 | TRBJ1-1 | . | TRBV7-3 | ASSSDPGLGTEAF
12 | TRBJ2-1 | TRBD2 | TRBV27 | ASGLAGGYDEQF
15 | TRBJ2-5 | TRBD2 | TRBV5-4 | ASSPRSSGGGGETQY
14 | TRBJ1-2 | . | TRBV7-2 | ASSPSQGTANYGYT
12 | TRBJ2-3 | . | TRBV18 | ASSGPEVPDTQY
12 | TRBJ2-3 | . | TRBV5-1 | ASKEGGSSDTQY
15 | TRBJ2-1 | TRBD2 | TRBV25-1 | ASSEGSGGALGSEQF
13 | TRBJ2-3 | . | TRBV7-2 | ASSLQTARQDTQY
10 | TRBJ1-1 | . | TRBV6-6 | ASITGNTEAF
12 | TRBJ2-7 | . | TRBV2 | ASRADGRTYEQY
11 | TRBJ2-7 | . | TRBV30 | AWAGGNFYEQY
12 | TRBJ2-5 | TRBD1 | TRBV11-1 | ASSTGTGLETQY
14 | TRBJ2-6 | . | TRBV15 | ATSRGFGIRANVLT
11 | . | . | TRBV7-2 | ASSPGGAETQY
13 | TRBJ1-1 | . | TRBV4-3 | ASSQDLVRGTEAF
10 | TRBJ2-7 | TRBD1 | TRBV5-1 | ASIGQDYEQY
14 | TRBJ1-5 | . | TRBV20-1 | STHRGGRRVNQPQH
12 | TRBJ2-7 | . | TRBV19 | ASSAGTVGYEQY
18 | TRBJ1-5 | . | TRBV6-1 | ASSAQAKDRSIFSNQPQH
13 | TRBJ1-1 | . | TRBV3-1 | TSSQAGGAGTEAF